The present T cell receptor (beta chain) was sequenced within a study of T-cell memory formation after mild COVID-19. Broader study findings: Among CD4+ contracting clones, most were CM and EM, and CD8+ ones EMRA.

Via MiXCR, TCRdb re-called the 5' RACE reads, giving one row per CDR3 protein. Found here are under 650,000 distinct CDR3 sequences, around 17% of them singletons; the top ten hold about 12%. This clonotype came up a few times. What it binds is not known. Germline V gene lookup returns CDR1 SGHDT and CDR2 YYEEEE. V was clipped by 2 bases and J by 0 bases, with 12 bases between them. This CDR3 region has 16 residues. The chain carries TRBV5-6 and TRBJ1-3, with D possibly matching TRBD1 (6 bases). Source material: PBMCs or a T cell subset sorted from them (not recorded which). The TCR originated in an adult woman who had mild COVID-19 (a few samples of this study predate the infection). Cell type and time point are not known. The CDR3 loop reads CASSFTGLTSGNTIYF. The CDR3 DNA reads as TGTGCCAGCAGCTTCACAGGGCTAACCTCTGGAAACACCATATATTTT.